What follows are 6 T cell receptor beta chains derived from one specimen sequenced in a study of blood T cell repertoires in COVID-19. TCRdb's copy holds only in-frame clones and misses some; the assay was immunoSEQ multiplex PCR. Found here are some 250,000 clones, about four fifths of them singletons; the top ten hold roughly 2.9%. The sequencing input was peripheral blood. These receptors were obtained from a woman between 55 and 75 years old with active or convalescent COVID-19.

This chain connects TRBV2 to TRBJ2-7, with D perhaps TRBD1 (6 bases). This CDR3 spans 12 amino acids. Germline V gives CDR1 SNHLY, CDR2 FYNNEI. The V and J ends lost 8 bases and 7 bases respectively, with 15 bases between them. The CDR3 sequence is CASSRGGSEQYF. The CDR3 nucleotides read TGTGCCAGCTCCCGAGGGGGATCTGAGCAGTACTTC.

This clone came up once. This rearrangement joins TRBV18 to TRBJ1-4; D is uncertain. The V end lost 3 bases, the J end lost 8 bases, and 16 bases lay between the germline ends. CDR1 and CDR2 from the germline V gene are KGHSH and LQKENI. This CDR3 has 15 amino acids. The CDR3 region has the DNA TGTGCCAGCTCACCGGGGATTGGCGGAGGGGAAAAACTGTTTTTT. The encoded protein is CASSPGIGGGEKLFF.

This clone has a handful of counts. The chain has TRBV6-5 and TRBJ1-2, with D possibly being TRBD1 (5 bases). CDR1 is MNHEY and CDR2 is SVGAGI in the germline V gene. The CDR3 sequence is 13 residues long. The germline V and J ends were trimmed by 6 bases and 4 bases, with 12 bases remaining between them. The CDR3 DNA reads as TGTGCCAGCAGGACGGCGGGGGTCTATGGCTACACCTTC. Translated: CASRTAGVYGYTF.

CDR3 coding DNA: TGTGCCATCCGGTATCCTGGGACAGTAGAAGGCTACACCTTC. It is translated as CAIRYPGTVEGYTF. J is TRBJ1-2 and V is TRBV6-5, with 7 bases aligning to TRBD1. Per the germline V gene, CDR1 is MNHEY and CDR2 is SVGAGI. The CDR3 covers 14 residues. J was trimmed by 8 bases and V by 10 bases; bases with no gene match: 16.

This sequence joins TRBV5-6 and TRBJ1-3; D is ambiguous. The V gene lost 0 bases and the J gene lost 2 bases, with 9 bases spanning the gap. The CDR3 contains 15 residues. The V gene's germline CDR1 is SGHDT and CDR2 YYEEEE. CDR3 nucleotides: TGTGCCAGCAGCTTGGCCCGGGTTGCTGGAAACACCATATATTTT. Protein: CASSLARVAGNTIYF.

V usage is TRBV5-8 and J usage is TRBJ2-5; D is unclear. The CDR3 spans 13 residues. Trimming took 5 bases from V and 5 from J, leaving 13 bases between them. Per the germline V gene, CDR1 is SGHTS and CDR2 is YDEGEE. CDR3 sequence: CASSHLETETQYF. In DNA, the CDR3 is TGTGCCAGCAGTCACTTAGAGACTGAGACCCAGTACTTC.